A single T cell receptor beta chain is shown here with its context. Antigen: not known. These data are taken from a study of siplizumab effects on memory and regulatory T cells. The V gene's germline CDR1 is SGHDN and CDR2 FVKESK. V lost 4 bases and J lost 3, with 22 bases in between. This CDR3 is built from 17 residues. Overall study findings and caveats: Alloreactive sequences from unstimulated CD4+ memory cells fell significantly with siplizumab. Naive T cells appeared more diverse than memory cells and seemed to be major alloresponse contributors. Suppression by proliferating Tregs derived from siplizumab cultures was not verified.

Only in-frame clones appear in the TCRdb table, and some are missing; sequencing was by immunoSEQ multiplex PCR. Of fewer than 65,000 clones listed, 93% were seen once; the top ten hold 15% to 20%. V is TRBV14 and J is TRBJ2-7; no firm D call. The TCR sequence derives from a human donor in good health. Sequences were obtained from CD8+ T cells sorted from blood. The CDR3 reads CASSLRFLVRIHYEQYF. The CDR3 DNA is TGTGCCAGCAGCCTCCGGTTTCTAGTTCGGATACACTACGAGCAGTACTTC.